Below are 27 T cell receptor beta chains sequenced from a single sample in a study of cytomegalovirus exposure and HLA in healthy donors. Both 60 Vbeta primers and 13 Jbeta primers went into the PCR. TCRdb's copy holds only in-frame clones and misses some; the assay was immunoSEQ multiplex PCR. The sample contains 95,000 to 130,000 clones, around three quarters of which appear only once. The sample was PBMCs. The origin of the receptors is a man between 25 and 39 years old in good health and CMV-seropositive.

The chain carries TRBV9 and TRBJ2-3, with 12 bases fitting TRBD2. This CDR3 spans 18 amino acids. Unmatched junction bases numbered 9, after V lost 4 bases and J lost 0 bases. Germline CDR1 is SGDLS and CDR2 is YYNGEE. The CDR3 DNA sequence: TGTGCCAGCAGCAATAGGACTAGCGGGACCCCTAGCACAGATACGCAGTATTTT. This encodes CASSNRTSGTPSTDTQYF.

The gene calls are TRBV12-5 and TRBJ2-7; the match to TRBD1 covers 7 bases. The germline CDR1 and CDR2 sequences are LGHNT and FRNRAP. The CDR3 contains 14 residues. V shed 5 bases and J 2 bases; nucleotides not matched to a gene: 6. The CDR3 DNA sequence: TGTGCTAGTGGTCCACAGGGGTTTCCCTACGAGCAGTACTTC. This codes for CASGPQGFPYEQYF.

This clone was observed a handful of times. V gene TRBV6-4 combines with J gene TRBJ2-2; the D gene is possibly TRBD1 (6 bases). The CDR3 is made up of 15 amino acids. Germline CDR1 and CDR2: MRHNA and SNTAGT. V shed 5 bases and J shed 3 bases, with 13 bases lying between them. The CDR3 loop is CASSRQDRHTGELFF. The CDR3, as DNA: TGTGCCAGCAGTCGACAGGACAGACACACCGGGGAGCTGTTTTTT.

This chain joins TRBV7-6 and TRBJ2-3; weak D call: TRBD2 (6 bases). The CDR3 has 17 residues. The germline V gene has CDR1 SGHVS and CDR2 FNYEAQ. V was cut by 0 bases and J by 7 bases, with 20 bases left in between. CDR3 residues: CASSLATPLTSPYTQYF. DNA of the CDR3: TGTGCCAGCAGCTTAGCGACCCCCCTGACTAGTCCGTATACGCAGTATTTT.

The chain couples TRBV18 to TRBJ1-2; tentative D call: TRBD1 (5 bases). Germline CDR1 KGHSH, CDR2 LQKENI. The CDR3 has 14 amino acids. V gave up 1 base and J gave up 6 bases, with 12 bases separating them. The chain's CDR3 is CASSPLQGSDGYTF. The CDR3, as DNA: TGTGCCAGCTCACCACTGCAGGGTAGTGATGGCTACACCTTC. Together with reference TRBV18 and TRBJ1-2, the CDR3 gives the full variable domain: NAGVMQNPRHLVRRRGQEARLRCSPMKGHSHVYWYRQLPEEGLKFMVYLQKENIIDESGMPKERFSAEFPKEGPSILRIQQVVRGDSAAYFCASSPLQGSDGYTFGSGTRLTVV.

The V gene is TRBV4-1, the J gene TRBJ2-7; D uncertain. This CDR3 has 12 residues. Trimming took off 1 base at V and 6 bases at J, with 7 bases between the two ends. Germline V CDR1 and CDR2: MGHRA, YSYEKL. CDR3 region: CASSQVGREQYF. The CDR3 bases are TGCGCCAGCAGCCAAGTTGGCCGCGAGCAGTACTTC.

The chain is built from TRBV30 and TRBJ2-7; 7 nucleotides align to TRBD2. Trimming took 1 base from V and 9 from J; bases not matched to a gene: 15. This CDR3 contains 15 residues. Germline CDR1 reads GTSNPN; CDR2 reads SVGIG (reference sequence). The CDR3 is CAWSALDRGLPSQYF. The CDR3 DNA follows: TGTGCCTGGAGTGCCTTAGACCGGGGACTACCTTCGCAGTACTTC. Full variable domain (rest looked up from reference TRBV30 and TRBJ2-7): SQTIHQWPATLVQPVGSPLSLECTVEGTSNPNLYWYRQAAGRGLQLLFYSVGIGQISSEVPQNLSASRPQDRQFILSSKKLLLSDSGFYLCAWSALDRGLPSQYFGPGTRLTVT.

The chain combines TRBV19 with TRBJ2-3; possible D gene TRBD1, 5 bases. Germline V lookup: CDR1 LNHDA, CDR2 SQIVND (reference sequence). V dropped 10 bases and J dropped 2 bases, with 16 bases sitting between them. The CDR3 is 14 residues long. CDR3 residues: CATGPRVTTDTQYF. DNA for the CDR3: TGTGCCACAGGACCCAGGGTAACCACAGATACGCAGTATTTT.

The chain couples TRBV9 to TRBJ1-6; no clear D gene. Germline CDR1 reads SGDLS; CDR2 reads YYNGEE. With 4 bases removed from V and 9 bases from J, the gap between germline ends came to 11 bases. CDR3 length equals 13 residues. The CDR3 sequence is CASSQLGGSPLHF. Written as DNA, the CDR3 is TGTGCCAGCAGCCAACTAGGAGGTTCACCCCTCCACTTT.

This chain joins TRBV2 and TRBJ2-5; TRBD2 matches at 10 bases. TRBJ2-7 explains the end of the DNA better; the J call may be wrong. Germline V CDR1 and CDR2: SNHLY, FYNNEI. CDR3 length: 16 amino acids. The DNA for the CDR3 is TGTGCCAGCTTTACCCCCGCGACTAGCGGGTCCTACGAGCAGTACTTC. The encoded protein is CASFTPATSGSYEQYF.

The rearrangement joins TRBV5-5 to TRBJ2-7; 9 nucleotides line up with TRBD1. Trimming removed 5 bases from V and 4 bases from J; junction bases left unmatched: 4. The CDR3 sequence is 13 residues long. CDR1 is SGHKS and CDR2 is YYEKEE in the germline V gene (reference sequence). The CDR3 protein is CASSSTGGYEQYF. CDR3 DNA sequence: TGTGCCAGCAGTTCGACAGGGGGATACGAGCAGTACTTC. Based on the CDR3 plus reference TRBV5-5 and TRBJ2-7, the full variable domain is DAGVTQSPTHLIKTRGQQVTLRCSPISGHKSVSWYQQVLGQGPQFIFQYYEKEERGRGNFPDRFSARQFPNYSSELNVNALLLGDSALYLCASSSTGGYEQYFGPGTRLTVT.

The V call is TRBV28, the J call TRBJ2-7; D is possibly TRBD1 (6 bases). V was pared by 3 bases and J by 5 bases, with 14 bases between. CDR3 length: 14 residues. The germline gives CDR1 MDHEN, CDR2 SYDVKM. The CDR3 region is CASSFRAGVDEQYF. The DNA for the CDR3 is TGTGCCAGCAGTTTTAGGGCAGGGGTCGACGAGCAGTACTTC.

This rearrangement joins TRBV7-6 to TRBJ2-5, with 7 nucleotides matching TRBD2. The V gene's germline CDR1 is SGHVS and CDR2 FNYEAQ. With 2 bases clipped from V and 3 bases from J, the junction kept 9 bases outside the gene matches. This CDR3 is built from 16 residues. CDR3 amino acids: CASSLFNLGREETQYF. The CDR3 DNA is TGTGCCAGCAGCTTATTTAATCTGGGGAGGGAAGAGACCCAGTACTTC.

The chain is built from TRBV4-2 and TRBJ2-1, with TRBD2 identical over 10 bases. V was pared by 2 bases and J by 6 bases, with 10 bases of the junction left unmatched. The CDR3 loop spans 17 amino acids. CDR1 LGHNA and CDR2 YNFKEQ come from the germline V gene. The CDR3 reads CASSQKAHSGGPNEQFF. The DNA for the CDR3 is TGTGCCAGCAGCCAAAAGGCCCATAGCGGGGGGCCCAATGAGCAGTTCTTC.

This clone came up a few times. The chain carries TRBV20-1 and TRBJ2-1; tentative D call: TRBD2 (5 bases). The CDR3 contains 11 residues. CDR1 and CDR2 from the germline V gene are DFQATT and SNEGSKA (reference sequence). The V and J ends lost 5 bases and 7 bases respectively, with 9 bases between them. As DNA, the CDR3 is TGCAGTGCTCGAGGCGGGAATGAGCAGTTCTTC. Amino acids: CSARGGNEQFF.

The chain employs TRBV7-2 and TRBJ1-2; 7 bases fit TRBD1. This CDR3 region has 14 residues. After removal of 5 bases from V and 4 bases from J, the junction contained 7 bases not matched to a gene. Germline-derived CDR1 and CDR2 are SGHTA and FQGNSA. This CDR3 is CASSAGTAFYGYTF. The CDR3 nucleotides read TGTGCCAGCAGCGCGGGGACAGCTTTCTATGGCTACACCTTC.

V is TRBV5-1 and J is TRBJ1-3; D remains ambiguous. Germline loops: CDR1 SGHRS, CDR2 YFSETQ. CDR3 size: 14 residues. Trimming cost V 4 bases and J 0 bases, with 8 bases left between them. The CDR3 bases are TGCGCCAGCAGCGGAGGTCCCTCTGGAAACACCATATATTTT. Translation gives CASSGGPSGNTIYF.

The rearrangement links TRBV5-1 to TRBJ1-4; D possibly corresponds to TRBD1 (6 bases). V was clipped by 3 bases and J by 5 bases, with 17 bases between them. The CDR3 is made up of 16 amino acids. Looked up from germline, CDR1 is SGHRS and CDR2 is YFSETQ. CDR3 sequence (DNA): TGCGCCAGCAGCTATAGAAGCAACAGGGTAAATGAAAAACTGTTTTTT. Translation gives CASSYRSNRVNEKLFF.

This chain connects TRBV6-6 to TRBJ2-7; TRBD2 might be the D (5 bases). V lost 5 bases and J lost 3, with 8 bases in between. The germline CDR1 and CDR2 sequences are MNHNY and SVGAGI (reference sequence). This CDR3 spans 12 amino acids. The CDR3 region is CASSPRDYEQYF. The CDR3 nucleotides read TGTGCCAGCAGTCCCCGGGACTACGAGCAGTACTTC.

The chain employs TRBV28 and TRBJ2-5; 9 bases agree with TRBD1. With the DNA end fitting TRBJ2-7 better, the J assignment may be wrong. The CDR3 is 13 residues long. CDR1 and CDR2 from the germline V gene are MDHEN and SYDVKM. The CDR3 reads CASRGQGTYEQYF. Here the CDR3 DNA reads TGTGCCAGCAGAGGACAGGGGACCTACGAGCAGTACTTC.

This chain links TRBV29-1 with TRBJ2-2; maybe TRBD1 (5 bases). Per the germline V gene, CDR1 is SQVTM and CDR2 is ANQGSEA. The germline V and J ends were trimmed by 6 bases and 6 bases, with 14 bases remaining between them. The CDR3 has 13 residues. The CDR3 region is CSVERQGAGELFF. In nucleotides, the CDR3 is TGCAGCGTCGAGAGGCAGGGTGCCGGGGAGCTGTTTTTT.

This rearrangement joins TRBV15 to TRBJ1-5; TRBD1 matches 9 bases. V was pared by 5 bases and J by 0 bases, with 8 bases of the junction left unmatched. Germline assignment: CDR1 LNHNV and CDR2 YYDKDF (reference sequence). This CDR3 region has 17 residues. The CDR3 DNA sequence: TGTGCCACCAGCCCTGACAGGGGGTTGTATAGCAATCAGCCCCAGCATTTT. This encodes CATSPDRGLYSNQPQHF.

The chain is built from TRBV12-5 and TRBJ2-4; 7 bases map to TRBD2. V lost 5 bases, J lost 3 bases, and 16 bases stayed unmatched. The CDR3 totals 18 residues. The germline V gene has CDR1 LGHNT and CDR2 FRNRAP. The CDR3 protein is CASGPRNPDRDYKNIQYF. The CDR3 nucleotides are TGTGCTAGTGGTCCACGAAATCCCGACCGGGACTACAAAAACATTCAGTACTTC.

In its sample, this clone was seen once. This sequence joins TRBV28 and TRBJ2-7, with D maybe TRBD1 (6 bases). Germline assignment: CDR1 MDHEN and CDR2 SYDVKM. The CDR3 runs to 15 residues. V gave up 4 bases and J gave up 3 bases, with 16 bases separating them. Here the CDR3 reads CASSSLGHRDYEQYF. DNA of the CDR3: TGTGCCAGCAGTTCCCTGGGACACCGAGACTACGAGCAGTACTTC.

The V call is TRBV20-1, the J call TRBJ1-2; unclear D gene. CDR1 is DFQATT, CDR2 SNEGSKA, per germline (reference sequence). This CDR3 comprises 11 residues. CDR3 sequence reads: CTSRVNYGYTF. The CDR3 region has the DNA TGCACCTCAAGAGTTAACTATGGCTACACCTTC.

The chain combines TRBV9 with TRBJ2-1; 12 bases fit TRBD2. CDR3 length equals 21 residues. V shed 3 bases and J 4 bases; nucleotides not matched to a gene: 20. CDR1 is SGDLS, CDR2 YYNGEE, per germline. CDR3 in DNA: TGTGCCAGCAGCGCCCTACCGCCGGGACATCAGACTAGCGGGAGTTACAATGAGCAGTTCTTC. Protein: CASSALPPGHQTSGSYNEQFF.

The chain links TRBV7-6 to TRBJ2-2, with D maybe TRBD1 (6 bases). The germline gives CDR1 SGHVS, CDR2 FNYEAQ. This CDR3 has 16 residues. V was clipped by 2 bases and J by 3 bases, with 13 bases between them. The chain's CDR3 is CASSLFQGTDTGELFF. CDR3 in DNA: TGTGCCAGCAGCTTATTTCAGGGGACGGACACCGGGGAGCTGTTTTTT.